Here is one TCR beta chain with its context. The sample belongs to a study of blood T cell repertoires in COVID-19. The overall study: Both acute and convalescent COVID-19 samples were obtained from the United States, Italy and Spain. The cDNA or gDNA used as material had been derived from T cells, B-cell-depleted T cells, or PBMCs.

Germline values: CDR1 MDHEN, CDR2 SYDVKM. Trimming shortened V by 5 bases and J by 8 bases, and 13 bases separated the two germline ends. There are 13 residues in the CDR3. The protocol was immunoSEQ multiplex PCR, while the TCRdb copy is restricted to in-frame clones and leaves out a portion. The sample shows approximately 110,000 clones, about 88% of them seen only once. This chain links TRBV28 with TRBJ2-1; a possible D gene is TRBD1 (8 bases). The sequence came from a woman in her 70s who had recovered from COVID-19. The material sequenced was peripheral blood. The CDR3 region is CASSRTGRDEQFF. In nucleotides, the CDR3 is TGTGCCAGCAGTCGGACAGGGAGGGATGAGCAGTTCTTC.